This T cell receptor (beta chain) comes out of a study of CD8+CD57+ T cells in acquired aplastic anemia. Genomic DNA provided the template from which TCR beta VDJ and CDR3 profiles were obtained. MiXCR was run by TCRdb on the reads, yielding one entry per CDR3 protein. The sample records hundreds of thousands of distinct CDR3 sequences, 65% to 80% being singletons. CDR3 length: 12 residues. Looked up from germline, CDR1 is DFQATT and CDR2 is SNEGSKA (reference sequence). The V end was cut by 6 bases, the J end by 14 bases, with 20 bases between. The receptor's source is a human donor in good health, serving as a control. The specimen was sorted CD4+, CD8+, or CD8+CD57+ T cells (not recorded which) from PBMCs. This chain uses TRBV20-1 with TRBJ1-5; perhaps TRBD1 as D (5 bases). The CDR3 coding sequence is TGCAGTGCCCTAGCTTCGGGGGATGATAAGCATTTT. Its protein product is CSALASGDDKHF.